Shown below are 10 T cell receptor beta chains from a single sample sequenced in a study of T cells in Graves' hyperthyroidism and ophthalmopathy. TCR beta CDR3 region amplification was performed from RNA transcripts. During a first-round RT-PCR of the TCR CDR3, the HTBI primer set was used. TCRdb processed the multiplex PCR reads anew with MiXCR; each CDR3 protein has one entry. Of fewer than 450,000 distinct CDR3 sequences in the sample, roughly 17% were seen once. The sequenced material came from blood. These receptors were collected from a woman aged 25 to 39 with Graves' hyperthyroidism that later progressed to Graves' ophthalmopathy.

The genes are TRBV20-1 and TRBJ2-3; no clear D. Germline values: CDR1 DFQATT, CDR2 SNEGSKA (reference sequence). The CDR3 runs to 14 residues. The V end lost 6 bases, the J end lost 1 base, and 14 bases lay between the germline ends. The CDR3 DNA reads as TGCAGTGCCCATGCCCGGAGCGGCACAGATACGCAGTATTTT. It encodes CSAHARSGTDTQYF.

This clonotype was counted many times. The V gene is TRBV6-1, the J gene TRBJ1-1; TRBD1 matches at 9 bases. V shed 2 bases, J shed 4 bases, and the junction held 2 bases outside the gene matches. Germline V gene sequence: CDR1 MNHNS, CDR2 SASEGT. The CDR3 sequence is 14 residues long. CDR3 residues: CASSEWDRVTEAFF. The CDR3 region has the DNA TGTGCCAGCAGTGAATGGGACAGGGTCACTGAAGCTTTCTTT.

This clonotype was seen repeatedly, ten times or more. The V gene is TRBV30, the J gene TRBJ2-2; 11 nucleotides align to TRBD2. J was trimmed by 1 base and V by 3 bases; bases with no gene match: 7. The CDR3 is 17 residues long. The germline V gene has CDR1 GTSNPN and CDR2 SVGIG (reference sequence). The CDR3 coding sequence is TGTGCCTGGAGGCCAACTAGCGGGGGAAGGAACACCGGGGAGCTGTTTTTT. It yields the protein CAWRPTSGGRNTGELFF.

The CDR3 reads CASSEWVTSGRDEQFF. The CDR3 DNA reads TGTGCCAGCAGTGAGTGGGTTACTAGCGGGAGGGATGAGCAGTTCTTC. V gene TRBV2 combines with J gene TRBJ2-1, with 13 bases identical to TRBD2. Germline V gives CDR1 SNHLY, CDR2 FYNNEI. The J segment lost 8 bases and the V segment lost 3 bases, leaving 7 bases of the junction unmatched. CDR3 length: 16 amino acids.

The V call is TRBV12-3 or TRBV12-4, the J call TRBJ2-2, with TRBD2 identical over 14 bases. The CDR3 loop spans 20 amino acids. Trimming removed 0 bases from V and 6 bases from J; junction bases left unmatched: 12. The CDR3 sequence is CASSLAGLAGGLFWAGELFF. CDR3 bases: TGTGCCAGCAGTTTAGCAGGACTAGCGGGGGGTTTGTTTTGGGCCGGGGAGCTGTTTTTT.

This clonotype was detected many times. The rearrangement links TRBV12-3 or TRBV12-4 to TRBJ2-3; TRBD2 aligns across 11 bases. The CDR3 spans 18 residues. The trim removed 5 bases at V and 2 bases at J, leaving 12 bases unmatched. The CDR3 region has the DNA TGTGCCAGCAGTCCTCGCGGGACTAGCGGCCAAACCACAGATACGCAGTATTTT. The encoded protein is CASSPRGTSGQTTDTQYF.

The chain combines TRBV4-1 with TRBJ2-6; D ambiguous. This CDR3 region has 16 residues. V was trimmed by 0 bases and J by 0 bases, leaving 6 bases between them. The V gene's germline CDR1 is MGHRA and CDR2 YSYEKL. CDR3 residues: CASSQDEPSGANVLTF. The DNA for the CDR3 is TGCGCCAGCAGCCAAGATGAGCCCTCTGGGGCCAACGTCCTGACTTTC.

This clonotype was seen repeatedly, ten times or more. The chain links TRBV27 to TRBJ1-1; no clear D. The CDR3 contains 13 residues. Trimming stripped 2 bases from V and 1 base from J, with 5 bases between. The germline gives CDR1 MNHEY, CDR2 SMNVEV (reference sequence). CDR3 sequence (DNA): TGTGCCAGCAGTTTACTGGAGAACACTGAAGCTTTCTTT. This translates into CASSLLENTEAFF.

This clonotype was seen many times. The chain has TRBV6-1 and TRBJ2-2; 10 nucleotides agree with TRBD1. Germline values: CDR1 MNHNS, CDR2 SASEGT. The length of the CDR3 is 16 residues. V shed 6 bases, J shed 6 bases, and the junction held 10 bases outside the gene matches. In DNA, the CDR3 is TGTGCCAGCAGAGCCCGGGACAGGGGAGATCCCGGGGAGCTGTTTTTT. Its translation is CASRARDRGDPGELFF.

Many counts were recorded for this clonotype. This chain connects TRBV28 to TRBJ1-2; no clear D. Germline V gene data show CDR1 as MDHEN and CDR2 as SYDVKM. This CDR3 is built from 13 residues. CDR3 sequence (DNA): TGTGGCTCGAGAGAACCCGTTAACTATGGCTACACCTTC. Translation gives CGSREPVNYGYTF.